This is a list of T cell receptor beta chains from one sample in a study of cytomegalovirus exposure and HLA in healthy donors. The data were produced by immunoSEQ multiplex PCR, yet TCRdb's version contains in-frame clones alone and is incomplete. This table holds about 100,000 clones, over 65% found once. Sequencing was carried out using PBMCs. The receptor set was obtained from a woman aged 18 to 35 in good health and CMV-seropositive. Each CDR3 is given with its conserved first and last residue. The D gene is left open where the match is weak. The size field is filled for only some rows; it gives once, few, many or a size class.

D gene	V gene	J gene	clone size	CDR3 protein	CDR3 DNA
NA	TRBV5-6	TRBJ2-7	NA	CASSFRGDSYEQYF	TGTGCCAGCAGCTTTCGCGGGGACAGTTACGAGCAGTACTTC
TRBD1	TRBV27	TRBJ1-2	NA	CASSRTGVVVYTF	TGTGCCAGCAGTCGGACAGGGGTGGTTGTCTACACCTTC
TRBD2	TRBV5-6	TRBJ2-7	NA	CASSFPGLAYEQYF	TGTGCCAGCAGCTTCCCGGGACTAGCGTACGAGCAGTACTTC
NA	TRBV4-2	TRBJ1-1	few	CASSQDPSPADTEAFF	TGTGCCAGCAGCCAAGATCCCAGCCCCGCGGACACTGAAGCTTTCTTT
TRBD1	TRBV6-1	TRBJ2-5	NA	CASSEGIRDREETQYF	TGTGCCAGCAGTGAGGGAATCCGGGACAGGGAGGAGACCCAGTACTTC
TRBD1	TRBV5-1	TRBJ1-5	NA	CASSYRGEANQPQHF	TGCGCCAGCAGTTACAGGGGAGAAGCAAATCAGCCCCAGCATTTT
TRBD1	TRBV29-1	TRBJ1-2	NA	CSVEDSGQESYGYTF	TGCAGCGTTGAAGATAGTGGACAGGAGTCTTATGGCTACACCTTC
NA	TRBV23-1	TRBJ1-2	NA	CASSQSTTGGNYGYTF	TGCGCCAGCAGTCAATCTACGACCGGCGGGAACTATGGCTACACCTTC
TRBD2	TRBV28	TRBJ2-7	NA	CASSSLAGGPTYEQYF	TGTGCCAGCAGTTCCTTAGCGGGAGGCCCTACCTACGAGCAGTACTTC
NA	TRBV9	TRBJ2-7	few	CASSVSTRLDYEQYF	TGTGCCAGCAGCGTTTCAACCCGACTAGACTACGAGCAGTACTTC
NA	TRBV5-1	TRBJ2-7	NA	CASSLEAREIPYEQYF	TGCGCCAGCAGCTTGGAAGCCAGGGAAATACCCTACGAGCAGTACTTC
TRBD1	TRBV9	TRBJ2-7	few	CASSAPGQGTYEQYF	TGTGCCAGCAGCGCGCCGGGACAGGGCACCTACGAGCAGTACTTC
TRBD1	TRBV11-2	TRBJ2-1	NA	CASSSRQGSKQFF	TGTGCCAGCAGCTCCCGACAGGGTTCGAAGCAGTTCTTC
NA	TRBV4-1	TRBJ1-4	few	CASSQGRSGNPNEKLFF	TGCGCCAGCAGCCAAGGGCGTTCGGGGAACCCTAATGAAAAACTGTTTTTT
NA	TRBV19	TRBJ1-2	NA	CASSLQQAGGYTF	TGTGCCAGTAGTCTACAACAGGCCGGCGGCTACACCTTC
NA	TRBV5-6	TRBJ1-5	NA	CASSLESTRHWHF	TGTGCCAGCAGCTTGGAATCGACCCGACACTGGCATTTT
NA	TRBV4-2	TRBJ2-3	few	CASSHGGNTDTQYF	TGTGCCAGCAGCCATGGAGGCAACACAGATACGCAGTATTTT
TRBD2	TRBV7-9	TRBJ2-1	NA	CASIPGGDNEQFF	TGTGCCAGCATCCCTGGGGGGGACAATGAGCAGTTCTTC